What follows is one T cell receptor beta chain and its context. Its antigen remains unidentified. The sample carries other DNA sequences with the same CDR3. This entry belongs to a study of T cell responses to AZD1222 COVID-19 vaccine. Study-level findings and limits: Sampled repertoires all dated from after the peak T cell response. Regions 160-218 and 743-854 dominated among vaccine-associated CD4 TCRs spanning spike. Per reports, nearly half of all spike-specific TCRs target regions that are unmutated in variants. White British ancestry dominated among donors, who included more females, and clonal diversity was possibly underestimated.

Trimming took 4 bases from V and 0 from J, leaving 6 bases between them. Looked up from germline, CDR1 is SQVTM and CDR2 is ANQGSEA. This CDR3 contains 12 residues. This table comes from immunoSEQ multiplex PCR, and its TCRdb copy is limited to in-frame clones, with some not included. This repertoire shows some 150,000 clones, 91% found once; its top ten account for roughly 5.5%. The rearrangement links TRBV29-1 to TRBJ1-1, with D hard to call. The receptor was derived from an adult in good health. The material sequenced was peripheral blood, taken on day 0 of AZD1222 vaccination. CDR3 bases: TGCAGCGTTGCCCGAATGAACACTGAAGCTTTCTTT. Translated: CSVARMNTEAFF.